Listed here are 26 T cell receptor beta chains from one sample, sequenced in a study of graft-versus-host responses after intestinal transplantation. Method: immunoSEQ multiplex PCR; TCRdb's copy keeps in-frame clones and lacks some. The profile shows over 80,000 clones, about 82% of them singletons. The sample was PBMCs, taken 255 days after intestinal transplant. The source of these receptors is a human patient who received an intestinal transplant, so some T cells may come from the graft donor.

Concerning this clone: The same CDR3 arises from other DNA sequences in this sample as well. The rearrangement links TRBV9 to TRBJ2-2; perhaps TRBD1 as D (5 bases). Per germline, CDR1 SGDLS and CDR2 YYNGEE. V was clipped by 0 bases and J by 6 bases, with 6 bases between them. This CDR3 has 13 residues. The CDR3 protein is CASSVGGPGELFF. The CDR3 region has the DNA TGTGCCAGCAGCGTAGGGGGCCCCGGGGAGCTGTTTTTT.

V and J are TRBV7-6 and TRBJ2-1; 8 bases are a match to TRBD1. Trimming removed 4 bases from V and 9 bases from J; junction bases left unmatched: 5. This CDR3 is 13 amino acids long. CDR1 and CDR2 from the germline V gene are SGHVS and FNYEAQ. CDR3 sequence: CASSSLTGVEQFF. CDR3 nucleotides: TGTGCCAGCAGCTCCCTGACAGGGGTTGAGCAGTTCTTC.

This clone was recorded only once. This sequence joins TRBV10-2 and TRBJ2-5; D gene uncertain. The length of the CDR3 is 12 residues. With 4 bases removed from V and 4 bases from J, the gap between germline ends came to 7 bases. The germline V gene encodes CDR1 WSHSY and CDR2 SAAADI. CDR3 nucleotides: TGCGCCAGCAGTGCACTCCTAGAGACCCAGTACTTC. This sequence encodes CASSALLETQYF.

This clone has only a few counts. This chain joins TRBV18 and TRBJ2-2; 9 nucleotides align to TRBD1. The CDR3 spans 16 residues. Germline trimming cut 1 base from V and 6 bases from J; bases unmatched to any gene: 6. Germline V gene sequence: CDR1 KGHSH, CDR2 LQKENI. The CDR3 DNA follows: TGTGCCAGCTCACCACTCGGACAGGGGTACTCCGGGGAGCTGTTTTTT. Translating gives CASSPLGQGYSGELFF.

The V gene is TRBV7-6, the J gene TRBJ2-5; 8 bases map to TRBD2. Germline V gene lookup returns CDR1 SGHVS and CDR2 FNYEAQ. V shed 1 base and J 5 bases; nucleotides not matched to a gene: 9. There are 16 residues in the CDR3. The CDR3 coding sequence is TGTGCCAGCAGCTTAGTTGCGGGGGGTTCTGGGGAGACCCAGTACTTC. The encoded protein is CASSLVAGGSGETQYF.

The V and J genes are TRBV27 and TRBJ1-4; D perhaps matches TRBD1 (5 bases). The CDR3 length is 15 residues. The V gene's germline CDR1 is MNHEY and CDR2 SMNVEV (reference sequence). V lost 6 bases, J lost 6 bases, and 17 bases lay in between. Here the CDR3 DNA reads TGTGCCAGCAGCCCTTTGGGGCTTGGGGATGAAAAACTGTTTTTT. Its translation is CASSPLGLGDEKLFF.

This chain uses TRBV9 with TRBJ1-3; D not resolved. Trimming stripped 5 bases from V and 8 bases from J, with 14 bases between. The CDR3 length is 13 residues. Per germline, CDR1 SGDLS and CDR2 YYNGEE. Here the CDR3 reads CASSVGLGDTIYF. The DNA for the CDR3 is TGTGCCAGCAGTGTGGGCCTCGGGGACACCATATATTTT.

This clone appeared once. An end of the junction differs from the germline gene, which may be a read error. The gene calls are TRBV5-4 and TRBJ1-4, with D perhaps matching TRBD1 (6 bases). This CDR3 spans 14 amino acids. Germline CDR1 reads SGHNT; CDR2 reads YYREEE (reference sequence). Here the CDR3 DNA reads TGTGCCAGCAGCTTTCAGGGGCAGAATGAGAAACTGTTTTTT. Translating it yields CASSFQGQNEKLFF.

CDR3 in DNA: TGTGCCTGGAGTGTACCAGGTTACAATGAGCAGTTCTTC. It encodes CAWSVPGYNEQFF. The chain combines TRBV30 with TRBJ2-1; no definite D call. V was trimmed by 0 bases and J by 4 bases, leaving 7 bases between them. Germline assignment: CDR1 GTSNPN and CDR2 SVGIG (reference sequence). This CDR3 is 13 amino acids long.

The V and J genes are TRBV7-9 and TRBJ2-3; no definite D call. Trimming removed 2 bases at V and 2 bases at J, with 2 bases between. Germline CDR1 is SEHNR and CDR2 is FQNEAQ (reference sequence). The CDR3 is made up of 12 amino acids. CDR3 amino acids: CASSLITDTQYF. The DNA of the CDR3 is TGTGCCAGCAGCTTAATCACAGATACGCAGTATTTT.

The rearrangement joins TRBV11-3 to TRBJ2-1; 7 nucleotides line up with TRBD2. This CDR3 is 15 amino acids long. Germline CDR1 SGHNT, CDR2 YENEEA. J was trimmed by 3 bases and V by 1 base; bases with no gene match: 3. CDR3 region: CASSLGSGLYNEQFF. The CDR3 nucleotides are TGTGCCAGCAGCTTAGGTAGCGGGCTCTACAATGAGCAGTTCTTC.

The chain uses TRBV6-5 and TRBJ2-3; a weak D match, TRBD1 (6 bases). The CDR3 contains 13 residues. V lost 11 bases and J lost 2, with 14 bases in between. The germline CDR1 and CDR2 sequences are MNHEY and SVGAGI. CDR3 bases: TGTGCCTGCCGGGACACAAACACAGATACGCAGTATTTT. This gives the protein CACRDTNTDTQYF.

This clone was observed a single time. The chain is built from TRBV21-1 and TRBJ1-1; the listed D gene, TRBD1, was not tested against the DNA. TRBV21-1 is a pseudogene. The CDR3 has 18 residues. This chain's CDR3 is CASRIRQARDSMNTEAFF. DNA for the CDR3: TGTGCCAGCAGAATTAGACAGGCCCGTGACTCTATGAACACTGAAGCTTTCTTT.

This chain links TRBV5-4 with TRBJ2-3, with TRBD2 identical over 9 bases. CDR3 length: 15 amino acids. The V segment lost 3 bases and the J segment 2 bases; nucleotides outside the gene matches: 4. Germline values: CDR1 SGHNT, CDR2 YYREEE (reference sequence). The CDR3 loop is CASSSTSGHTDTQYF. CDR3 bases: TGTGCCAGCAGCTCGACTAGCGGACACACAGATACGCAGTATTTT.

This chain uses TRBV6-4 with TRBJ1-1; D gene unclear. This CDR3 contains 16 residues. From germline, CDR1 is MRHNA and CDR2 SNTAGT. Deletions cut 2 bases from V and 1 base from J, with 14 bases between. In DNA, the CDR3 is TGTGCCAGCAGTGACGAAGCCCCCTGGAAGAACACTGAAGCTTTCTTT. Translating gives CASSDEAPWKNTEAFF.

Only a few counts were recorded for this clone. In DNA form, the CDR3 reads TGTGCCAGCAGTTGGGGCGGTGACCAGCCCCAGCATTTT. Translating gives CASSWGGDQPQHF. J is TRBJ1-5 and V is TRBV27; D perhaps matches TRBD1 (5 bases). The germline gives CDR1 MNHEY, CDR2 SMNVEV (reference sequence). The CDR3 is 13 residues long. The V gene lost 4 bases and the J gene lost 7 bases, with 11 bases spanning the gap.

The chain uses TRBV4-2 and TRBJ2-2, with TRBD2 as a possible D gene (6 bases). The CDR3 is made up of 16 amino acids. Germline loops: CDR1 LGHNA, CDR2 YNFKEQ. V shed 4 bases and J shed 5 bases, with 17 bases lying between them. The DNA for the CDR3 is TGTGCCAGCAGCCGAAGCCGGGACGCGGGGACCGGGGAGCTGTTTTTT. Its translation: CASSRSRDAGTGELFF.

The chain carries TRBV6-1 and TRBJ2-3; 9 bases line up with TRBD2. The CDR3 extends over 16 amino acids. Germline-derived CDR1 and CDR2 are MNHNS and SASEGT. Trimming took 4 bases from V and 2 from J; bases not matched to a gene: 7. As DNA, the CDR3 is TGTGCCAGCAGTGCAAGTAGCGGGGGACTCACAGATACGCAGTATTTT. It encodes CASSASSGGLTDTQYF.

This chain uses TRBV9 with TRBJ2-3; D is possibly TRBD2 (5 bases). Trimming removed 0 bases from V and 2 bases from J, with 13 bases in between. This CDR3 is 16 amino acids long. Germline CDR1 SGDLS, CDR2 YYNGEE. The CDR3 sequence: CASSVAGGRATDTQYF. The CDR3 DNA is TGTGCCAGCAGCGTAGCCGGTGGGCGGGCCACAGATACGCAGTATTTT.

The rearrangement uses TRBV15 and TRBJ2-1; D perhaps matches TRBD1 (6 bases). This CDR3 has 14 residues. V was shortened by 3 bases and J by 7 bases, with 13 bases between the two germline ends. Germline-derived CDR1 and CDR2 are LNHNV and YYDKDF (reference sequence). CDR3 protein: CATSRQAGVNEQFF. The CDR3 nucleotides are TGTGCCACCAGCAGGCAAGCAGGGGTGAATGAGCAGTTCTTC.

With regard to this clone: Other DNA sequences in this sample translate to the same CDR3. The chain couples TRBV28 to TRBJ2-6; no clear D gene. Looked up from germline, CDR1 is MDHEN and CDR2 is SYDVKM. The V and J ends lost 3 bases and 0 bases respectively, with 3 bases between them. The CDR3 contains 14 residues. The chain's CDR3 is CASSFRSGANVLTF. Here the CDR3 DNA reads TGTGCCAGCAGTTTTCGCTCTGGGGCCAACGTCCTGACTTTC.

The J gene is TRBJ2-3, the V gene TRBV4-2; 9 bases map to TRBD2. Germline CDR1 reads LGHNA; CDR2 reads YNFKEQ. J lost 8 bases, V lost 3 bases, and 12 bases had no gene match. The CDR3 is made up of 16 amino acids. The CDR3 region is CASSHVSGGRESTQYF. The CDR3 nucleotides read TGTGCCAGCAGCCACGTTAGCGGGGGCCGAGAGAGTACGCAGTATTTT.

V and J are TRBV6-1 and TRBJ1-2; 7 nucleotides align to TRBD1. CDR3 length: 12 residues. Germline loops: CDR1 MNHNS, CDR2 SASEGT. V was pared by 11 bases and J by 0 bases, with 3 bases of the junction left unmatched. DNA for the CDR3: TGTGCCGGGGGGACAGCTAACTATGGCTACACCTTC. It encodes CAGGTANYGYTF.

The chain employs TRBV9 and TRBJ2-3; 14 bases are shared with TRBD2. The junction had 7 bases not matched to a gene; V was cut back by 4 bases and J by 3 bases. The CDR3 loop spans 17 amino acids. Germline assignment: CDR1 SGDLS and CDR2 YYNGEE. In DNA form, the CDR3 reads TGTGCCAGCAGCCCAGGGACTAGCGGGAGAGGAACAGATACGCAGTATTTT. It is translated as CASSPGTSGRGTDTQYF.

This CDR3 reads CASSEDRRGFGYGYTF. CDR3 nucleotides: TGTGCCAGCTCTGAGGATAGGCGGGGGTTCGGCTATGGCTACACCTTC. The V gene is TRBV18, the J gene TRBJ1-2, with D tentatively TRBD1 (5 bases). Germline loops: CDR1 KGHSH, CDR2 LQKENI. Trimming stripped 6 bases from V and 4 bases from J, with 21 bases between. The CDR3 consists of 16 residues.

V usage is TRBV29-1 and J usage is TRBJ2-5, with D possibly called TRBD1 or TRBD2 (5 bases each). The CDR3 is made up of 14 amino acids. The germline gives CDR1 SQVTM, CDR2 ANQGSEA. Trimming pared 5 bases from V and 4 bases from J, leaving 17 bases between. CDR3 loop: CSVLGTVVVETQYF. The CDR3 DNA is TGCAGCGTTTTGGGGACGGTGGTAGTAGAGACCCAGTACTTC.